This record concerns one T cell receptor beta chain sequence. These data come from a study of blood T cell repertoires in COVID-19. TCRdb keeps only in-frame clones here, not all; method: immunoSEQ multiplex PCR. Here the sample spans about 490,000 clones, over 75% being singletons. After removal of 0 bases from V and 7 bases from J, the junction contained 3 bases not matched to a gene. Germline values: CDR1 SGHDN, CDR2 FVKESK. This CDR3 has 15 amino acids. This receptor was obtained from a human donor in a cohort sampled during active COVID-19. The specimen was peripheral blood. The chain joins TRBV14 to TRBJ1-6; 7 bases agree with TRBD1. In DNA form, the CDR3 reads TGTGCCAGCAGCCAAGATCGGACAGGAAATTCACCCCTCCACTTT. Its protein is CASSQDRTGNSPLHF.